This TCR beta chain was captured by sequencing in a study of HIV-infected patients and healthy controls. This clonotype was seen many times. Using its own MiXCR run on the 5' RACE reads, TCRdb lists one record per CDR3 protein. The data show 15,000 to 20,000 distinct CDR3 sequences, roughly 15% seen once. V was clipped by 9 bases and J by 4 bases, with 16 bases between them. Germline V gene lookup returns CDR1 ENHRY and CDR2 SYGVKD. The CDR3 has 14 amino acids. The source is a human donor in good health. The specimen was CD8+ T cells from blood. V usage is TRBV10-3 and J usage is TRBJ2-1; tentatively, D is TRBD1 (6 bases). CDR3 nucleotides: TGTGCCATGGCGACAGGCGACGAGTACAATGAGCAGTTCTTC. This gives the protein CAMATGDEYNEQFF.